This is a list of T cell receptor beta chains from one sample in a study of regulatory T cells in long-lasting Graves disease. TCRdb fed the multiplex PCR reads into MiXCR, producing one record per CDR3 protein. The sample consists of approximately 480,000 distinct CDR3 sequences, roughly 17% of them appearing once. The same sample was also used in a study of T cells in Graves' hyperthyroidism and ophthalmopathy.

Specimen: peripheral blood mononuclear cells (PBMCs), collected at new diagnosis, from a patient treated with antithyroid drugs. These receptors were obtained from a middle-aged man with Graves disease. Both conserved end residues are part of each CDR3. The order of the fields is D gene, clone size, J gene, V gene, CDR3 DNA, CDR3 protein. A D gene is named only where the DNA matches it firmly. Clone size is not always given. Where it is, it says once, few, many or a class for expanded clones.

>-|few|TRBJ1-3|TRBV2
TGTGCCAGCAGTGAAGTCAGGGCTGTCGGAAACACCATATATTTT
CASSEVRAVGNTIYF
>TRBD1|-|TRBJ2-6|TRBV6-2/TRBV6-3
TGTGCCAGCAGTCGCAGGGGGTCCGGGGCCAACGTCCTGACTTTC
CASSRRGSGANVLTF
>TRBD1|many|TRBJ1-6|TRBV20-1
TGCAGTGCTAGAGAGACAGGGGGGGATTCACCCCTCCACTTT
CSARETGGDSPLHF
>-|many|TRBJ2-7|TRBV3-1
TGTGCCAGCAGCCAAGATGGGCGGGTAGGCGGGCTGCAGTACTTC
CASSQDGRVGGLQYF
>TRBD1|few|TRBJ2-7|TRBV29-1
TGCAGCGGCTCCGGGACAGGGGGGGGCGAGCAGTACTTC
CSGSGTGGGEQYF
>-|-|TRBJ1-1|TRBV28
TGTGCCAGCAGCGTCCCAAGGATCACTGAAGCTTTCTTT
CASSVPRITEAFF
>-|many|TRBJ2-1|TRBV4-1
TGCGCCAGCAGCCAAGCTATGGTGAATGAGCAGTTCTTC
CASSQAMVNEQFF
>-|many|TRBJ2-5|TRBV27
TGTGCCAGCAGTTTCCAGGGGCTCCAAGAGACCCAGTACTTC
CASSFQGLQETQYF
>-|-|TRBJ1-4|TRBV5-5
TGTGCCAGCAGTTGGGGGCTCGGAGAAAAACTGTTTTTT
CASSWGLGEKLFF
>-|many|TRBJ2-7|TRBV20-1
TGCAGTGCTAGAGATCCGGGTAGTGGTCGGGACGGCTCCTACGAGCAGTACTTC
CSARDPGSGRDGSYEQYF
>-|many|TRBJ2-1|TRBV9
TGTGCCAGCAGCGCCAACATCCGGGACGCGACCTACAATGAGCAGTTCTTC
CASSANIRDATYNEQFF
>-|many|TRBJ2-7|TRBV6-1
TGTGCCAGCAGTGAAGCGGGGGCGGCATTCTACGAGCAGTACTTC
CASSEAGAAFYEQYF
>TRBD2|many|TRBJ2-7|TRBV9
TGTGCCAGTTCCTTGGGTAGCGGGACCTCCTACGAGCAGTACTTC
CASSLGSGTSYEQYF
>TRBD2|few|TRBJ2-7|TRBV20-1
TGCAGTGCCCGGGAGGGAACCTACGAGCAGTACTTC
CSAREGTYEQYF
>TRBD1|-|TRBJ2-7|TRBV6-5
TGTGCCAGCAGTTATGAAACCGGGACAGGGATGGGGGAGCAGTACTTC
CASSYETGTGMGEQYF
>-|many|TRBJ2-7|TRBV6-1
TGTGCCAGCAGTGTGCGGCAGAGCTCCTACGAGCAGTACTTC
CASSVRQSSYEQYF
>-|many|TRBJ2-3|TRBV24-1
TGTGCCACCAGTGATTTAGACGGAAGCACAGATACGCAGTATTTT
CATSDLDGSTDTQYF
>-|many|TRBJ2-1|TRBV6-1
TGTGCCAGCAGGCCACGACAGGTCGAAAAATACAATGAGCAGTTCTTC
CASRPRQVEKYNEQFF
>-|few|TRBJ2-2|TRBV27
TGTGCCAGCAGTTTCTTAAAGAACACCGGGGAGCTGTTTTTT
CASSFLKNTGELFF
>TRBD1|many|TRBJ1-1|TRBV20-1
TGCAGTGCTACGACGACAGGGCGTACTTTCTTT
CSATTTGRTFF
>-|many|TRBJ2-1|TRBV12-5
TGTGCTAGTGGTTTAAGACTAGGCAGCAATGAGCAGTTCTTC
CASGLRLGSNEQFF
>TRBD1|many|TRBJ1-4|TRBV18
TGTGCCAGCTCGCGGGACAGGGGATATGAAAAACTGTTTTTT
CASSRDRGYEKLFF
>-|many|TRBJ2-2|TRBV5-1
TGCGCCAGCAGCTTGAAAATGAACACCGGGGAGCTGTTTTTT
CASSLKMNTGELFF
>TRBD1|-|TRBJ2-7|TRBV4-1
TGCGCCAGCAGCCCTTCGACAGGGGCCCTGGGCGACGAGCAGTACTTC
CASSPSTGALGDEQYF
>TRBD2|many|TRBJ2-7|TRBV11-2
TGTGCCAGCAGCTTAAGGGCTAGCGGCCTCTACGAGCAGTACTTC
CASSLRASGLYEQYF
>TRBD1|few|TRBJ2-7|TRBV3-1
TGTGCCAGCAGCCATCCCACAGGGGGCGCGGACTACGAGCAGTACTTC
CASSHPTGGADYEQYF
>TRBD2|few|TRBJ2-1|TRBV9
TGTGCCAGCAGCGTAGAGGTCGGTCTAGCGGACGGCGATGAGCAGTTCTTC
CASSVEVGLADGDEQFF
>-|-|TRBJ1-2|TRBV28
TGTGCCAGCAGTTTGCCCCGGGTTCACTATGGCTACACCTTC
CASSLPRVHYGYTF
>-|few|TRBJ2-1|TRBV6-5
TGTGCCAGCAGTTACACTTCGGGAGGACAGCTAAATGAGCAGTTCTTC
CASSYTSGGQLNEQFF
>TRBD1|many|TRBJ2-5|TRBV6-1
TGTGCCAGCAGTGTAACCCGGGACAGCGTTACCCAGTACTTC
CASSVTRDSVTQYF
>TRBD2|-|TRBJ2-1|TRBV15
TGTGCCGCCAGCAGGGCAAGACTAGCGGGAGGGAGTGAGCAGTTCTTC
CAASRARLAGGSEQFF
>-|-|TRBJ1-1|TRBV6-5
TGTGCCAGCAGTTCCCGGGGGGGAGGGGAAGCTTTCTTT
CASSSRGGGEAFF
>-|-|TRBJ2-6|TRBV15
TGTGCCACCAGCAGAGATTGGGGTCCTGGGGCCAACGTCCTGACTTTC
CATSRDWGPGANVLTF
>-|many|TRBJ1-4|TRBV5-6
TGTGCCAGCAGCCTATCACCTGGTGAAAAACTGTTTTTT
CASSLSPGEKLFF
>TRBD1|many|TRBJ2-5|TRBV11-2
TGTGCCAGCAGCTGGGGGGGGACAGGGACAAAGACCCAGTACTTC
CASSWGGTGTKTQYF
>-|-|TRBJ2-5|TRBV11-2
TGTGCCAGCAGCTTTCGTTCGGGCCCGGGACGGTGGACCCAGTACTTC
CASSFRSGPGRWTQYF
>-|many|TRBJ2-7|TRBV28
TGTGCCAGCACCCAATTGACTGGCACCTACGAGCAGTACTTC
CASTQLTGTYEQYF
>TRBD2|many|TRBJ2-7|TRBV20-1
TGCAGTGTTGGCGGGCCTAGCGGAAACTACGAGCAGTACTTC
CSVGGPSGNYEQYF
>-|many|TRBJ2-1|TRBV3-1
TGTGCCAGCAGCCTTAACTCACAAGAGCAGTTCTTC
CASSLNSQEQFF
>-|few|TRBJ2-1|TRBV24-1
TGTGCCACCAGTGATTCCAGACAGCTCAGCTCCTACAATGAGCAGTTCTTC
CATSDSRQLSSYNEQFF
>-|-|TRBJ2-7|TRBV29-1
TGCAGCGTTGCTTCCTTAAGCTCCTACGAGCAGTACTTC
CSVASLSSYEQYF
>TRBD2|many|TRBJ2-7|TRBV7-2
TGTGCCAGCAGCCCTAGGACTAGCGGGAGAAGCTACGAGCAGTACTTC
CASSPRTSGRSYEQYF
>TRBD1|many|TRBJ2-1|TRBV5-1
TGCGCCAGCAGCTTGGAGGGACAGGGGGCGCGGAATGAGCAGTTCTTC
CASSLEGQGARNEQFF
>-|many|TRBJ1-1|TRBV12-3/TRBV12-4
TGTGCCAGCAGGGACCGCGGGGGGCCAAACACTGAAGCTTTCTTT
CASRDRGGPNTEAFF
>-|many|TRBJ2-7|TRBV2
TGTGCCAGCAGTGTGGACAGCCGGGTTTTCGAGCAGTACTTC
CASSVDSRVFEQYF
>-|many|TRBJ2-3|TRBV5-1
TGCGCCAGCAGTCAAGGACGGTTTAGCACAGATACGCAGTATTTT
CASSQGRFSTDTQYF
>TRBD1|-|TRBJ2-7|TRBV20-1
TGCAGTGCTAGACTCGGGACAGGGGGTAGAGGGCAGTACTTC
CSARLGTGGRGQYF
>-|many|TRBJ2-3|TRBV11-2
TGTGCCAGCAGCTTGACAGTGATCAGCACAGATACGCAGTATTTT
CASSLTVISTDTQYF
>TRBD2|many|TRBJ2-1|TRBV2
TGTGCCAGCAGAGAGCGGGAGTCCTCCTACAATGAGCAGTTCTTC
CASRERESSYNEQFF
>-|many|TRBJ2-5|TRBV10-3
TGTGCCATCAGTGAAGGTGAAGAGACCCAGTACTTC
CAISEGEETQYF
>TRBD2|few|TRBJ2-7|TRBV6-1
TGTGCCAGCATAAGGAACTTAGCGGGAGGCTACGAGCAGTACTTC
CASIRNLAGGYEQYF
>-|-|TRBJ1-2|TRBV6-1
TGTGCCGCTGGAGGGGCAGGGAACGGCTACACCTTC
CAAGGAGNGYTF
>TRBD2|many|TRBJ2-3|TRBV5-8
TGTGCCAGCAGCTACGTTACTAGCGCGCCCACAGATACGCAGTATTTT
CASSYVTSAPTDTQYF
>-|many|TRBJ2-7|TRBV20-1
TGCAGTGCTTACCCCCCCGCAGGGCGAGGATACGAGCAGTACTTC
CSAYPPAGRGYEQYF
>-|many|TRBJ1-1|TRBV2
TGTGCCAGCAGTGAATCTGGGATTACTGAAGCTTTCTTT
CASSESGITEAFF